The 27 T cell receptor beta chains reported below all come from one sample, sequenced in a study of neurological immune-mediated disorders. TCRdb reprocessed the 5' RACE reads with MiXCR, giving one entry per CDR3 protein. In the table there are roughly 80,000 distinct CDR3 sequences, around 9.9% of which are singletons. Sequencing input: PBMCs. The receptors originated from a man over 45 in good health.

This clonotype was recorded many times. The DNA of the CDR3 is TGTGCCAGCAGCCCCTATGGCAATCAGCCCCAGCATTTT. Protein sequence: CASSPYGNQPQHF. V and J are TRBV27 and TRBJ1-5; D ambiguous. V lost 6 bases to trimming and J lost 2 bases, with 8 bases between them. The germline V gene has CDR1 MNHEY and CDR2 SMNVEV (reference sequence). The length of the CDR3 is 13 residues.

This clonotype was seen many times. The CDR3 reads CSARGSINQPQHF. In DNA form, the CDR3 reads TGCAGTGCTAGGGGCAGCATTAATCAGCCCCAGCATTTT. This chain uses TRBV20-1 with TRBJ1-5; D is uncertain. Trimming took 3 bases from V and 4 from J, leaving 10 bases between them. The CDR3 spans 13 residues. The germline CDR1 and CDR2 sequences are DFQATT and SNEGSKA (reference sequence).

In its sample, this clonotype was seen many times. The CDR3 nucleotides read TGTGCCAGCAGCTTACGGGTGGGCAGGGGGCTAGAAGAGACCCAGTACTTC. It encodes CASSLRVGRGLEETQYF. The rearrangement joins TRBV7-8 to TRBJ2-5; 8 bases map to TRBD1. CDR3 size: 17 residues. V dropped 2 bases and J dropped 3; count of bases not matched to a gene: 11. Germline V gene data show CDR1 as SGHVS and CDR2 as FQNEAQ.

This clonotype has ten or more counts. The CDR3 protein is CASSFHRGPRGYTF. The CDR3 DNA sequence: TGTGCCAGCAGTTTTCACAGGGGGCCGAGGGGCTACACCTTC. The chain combines TRBV28 with TRBJ1-2; 9 bases are shared with TRBD1. V lost 3 bases to trimming and J lost 8 bases; unmatched junction nucleotides: 7. The CDR3 spans 14 residues. Germline-derived CDR1 and CDR2 are MDHEN and SYDVKM.

This clonotype was seen many times. V and J are TRBV20-1 and TRBJ2-3; no definite D call. The CDR3 is 14 residues long. Germline loops: CDR1 DFQATT, CDR2 SNEGSKA (reference sequence). V lost 6 bases and J lost 1, with 14 bases in between. CDR3 sequence (DNA): TGCAGTGCCCCCTCCACGACCGGCACAGATACGCAGTATTTT. Its protein is CSAPSTTGTDTQYF.

Ten or more counts support this clonotype. This chain joins TRBV7-2 and TRBJ2-5; either TRBD1 or TRBD2 may supply D (5 bases each). CDR1 and CDR2 (germline): SGHTA, FQGNSA. The CDR3 extends over 17 amino acids. V was cut by 2 bases and J by 2 bases, with 18 bases left in between. CDR3 nucleotides: TGTGCCAGCAGCTTATATGGGGCGGGCGTACAACAAGAGACCCAGTACTTC. It translates to CASSLYGAGVQQETQYF.

This clonotype was picked up many times. The chain employs TRBV5-1 and TRBJ2-4; 8 bases map to TRBD1. This CDR3 contains 21 residues. CDR1 is SGHRS and CDR2 is YFSETQ in the germline V gene. V lost 0 bases to trimming and J lost 0 bases; unmatched junction nucleotides: 17. For the CDR3, the DNA is TGCGCCAGCAGCTTGGCCGGATCACCGGGACAGGAAAAGCTAGCCAAAAACATTCAGTACTTC. Protein product: CASSLAGSPGQEKLAKNIQYF.

This clonotype showed up many times. The rearrangement links TRBV7-3 to TRBJ2-3; D unresolved. The CDR3 spans 13 residues. V was pared by 5 bases and J by 3 bases, with 9 bases between. CDR1 and CDR2 (germline): SGHTA, FQGTGA. CDR3 coding DNA: TGTGCCAGCAGCCGTACAAAGACAGATACGCAGTATTTT. Its translation: CASSRTKTDTQYF. Supplemented by reference TRBV7-3 and TRBJ2-3, the full variable domain reads GAGVSQTPSNKVTEKGKYVELRCDPISGHTALYWYRQSLGQGPEFLIYFQGTGAADDSGLPNDRFFAVRPEGSVSTLKIQRTERGDSAVYLCASSRTKTDTQYFGPGTRLTVL.

The table lists this clonotype with a few counts. The chain uses TRBV5-1 and TRBJ2-5; D might be TRBD1 (6 bases). Germline V gives CDR1 SGHRS, CDR2 YFSETQ. The CDR3 sequence is 15 residues long. V lost 7 bases to trimming and J lost 1 base, with 17 bases between them. The CDR3 coding sequence is TGCGCCAGCCTGACAGGTCCGGACGTCCAAGAGACCCAGTACTTC. Amino acid sequence: CASLTGPDVQETQYF.

This clonotype was counted many times. The genes are TRBV27 and TRBJ2-7, with D hard to call. The V gene lost 8 bases and the J gene lost 2 bases, with 10 bases spanning the gap. The CDR3 runs to 12 residues. CDR1 is MNHEY, CDR2 SMNVEV, per germline (reference sequence). This CDR3 is CASGSAPYEQYF. The CDR3 DNA reads TGTGCCAGCGGGTCAGCACCCTACGAGCAGTACTTC.

At least ten counts were recorded for this clonotype. V usage is TRBV6-5 and J usage is TRBJ2-3, with TRBD1 identical over 9 bases. V was pared by 7 bases and J by 0 bases, with 8 bases of the junction left unmatched. CDR1 and CDR2 from the germline V gene are MNHEY and SVGAGI. The CDR3 spans 16 residues. The DNA of the CDR3 is TGTGCCAGCAAAGGGCGGACAGGGGCAAGCACAGATACGCAGTATTTT. The encoded protein is CASKGRTGASTDTQYF.

This clonotype was detected many times. The V and J genes are TRBV20-1 and TRBJ2-1; TRBD2 is a possible D gene (6 bases). CDR3 length: 15 amino acids. Trimming stripped 5 bases from V and 3 bases from J, with 17 bases between. Germline V gene sequence: CDR1 DFQATT, CDR2 SNEGSKA (reference sequence). The chain's CDR3 is CSASKGLTFYNEQFF. The DNA of the CDR3 is TGCAGTGCTTCTAAGGGACTTACTTTCTACAATGAGCAGTTCTTC.

This clonotype was observed many times. This chain uses TRBV7-9 with TRBJ2-1; 8 bases match TRBD1. The trim removed 4 bases at V and 1 base at J, leaving 3 bases unmatched. Germline CDR1 and CDR2: SEHNR and FQNEAQ (reference sequence). This CDR3 is built from 15 residues. DNA for the CDR3: TGTGCCAGCAGCTACCGGGACAGGTCCTACAATGAGCAGTTCTTC. Protein: CASSYRDRSYNEQFF. The entire variable domain, with the rest obtained from reference TRBV7-9 and TRBJ2-1, is as follows: DTGVSQNPRHKITKRGQNVTFRCDPISEHNRLYWYRQTLGQGPEFLTYFQNEAQLEKSRLLSDRFSAERPKGSFSTLEIQRTEQGDSAMYLCASSYRDRSYNEQFFGPGTRLTVL.

This clonotype has a count of ten or more. The chain combines TRBV5-1 with TRBJ1-2; TRBD1 matches 7 bases. Germline V gene lookup returns CDR1 SGHRS and CDR2 YFSETQ. V lost 4 bases and J lost 9; bases outside the gene matches: 15. CDR3 length: 15 amino acids. CDR3 protein: CASSPHADRVLSYTF. The CDR3 DNA is TGCGCCAGCAGCCCCCACGCTGACAGGGTCCTGAGCTACACCTTC. Variable domain in full (rest from reference TRBV5-1 and TRBJ1-2): KAGVTQTPRYLIKTRGQQVTLSCSPISGHRSVSWYQQTPGQGLQFLFEYFSETQRNKGNFPGRFSGRQFSNSRSEMNVSTLELGDSALYLCASSPHADRVLSYTFGSGTRLTVV.

V gene TRBV18 combines with J gene TRBJ2-7; 10 nucleotides line up with TRBD2. The CDR3 has 15 amino acids. From germline, CDR1 is KGHSH and CDR2 LQKENI. V was clipped by 2 bases and J by 3 bases; unmatched bases: 4. The CDR3 nucleotides read TGTGCCAGCTCACCAGGGAGCGGGAGGGTCTACGAGCAGTACTTC. This translates into CASSPGSGRVYEQYF.

This clonotype has just a few counts. The chain has TRBV14 and TRBJ2-5, with 15 bases matching TRBD2. CDR1 and CDR2 (germline): SGHDN, FVKESK. The CDR3 has 19 amino acids. The ends lost 0 bases at V and 7 bases at J; junction bases unmatched: 12. The CDR3 region is CASSQDAGGTSGRMVTQYF. Here the CDR3 DNA reads TGTGCCAGCAGCCAAGATGCCGGTGGGACTAGCGGGAGGATGGTGACCCAGTACTTC.

This clonotype came up many times. The chain employs TRBV7-9 and TRBJ2-5; 11 nucleotides line up with TRBD1. Per germline, CDR1 SEHNR and CDR2 FQNEAQ (reference sequence). There are 16 residues in the CDR3. V shed 3 bases, J shed 2 bases, and the junction held 5 bases outside the gene matches. CDR3 coding DNA: TGTGCCAGCAGCTTCGGGGACAGGGGGAATCAAGAGACCCAGTACTTC. Translation: CASSFGDRGNQETQYF.

At least ten counts were recorded for this clonotype. The chain has TRBV20-1 and TRBJ2-3, with D possibly TRBD2 on 6 matching bases. V lost 5 bases and J 1 base, leaving 13 bases between the germline ends. The CDR3 covers 14 residues. Germline CDR1 and CDR2: DFQATT and SNEGSKA (reference sequence). The CDR3 sequence is CSAELGGRTDTQYF. CDR3 coding DNA: TGCAGTGCTGAACTGGGGGGACGCACAGATACGCAGTATTTT.

This clonotype showed up just a few times. The V and J genes are TRBV3-1 and TRBJ1-1; 7 nucleotides align to TRBD1. Germline values: CDR1 LGHDT, CDR2 YNNKEL (reference sequence). This CDR3 region has 14 residues. V lost 1 base and J lost 5; bases outside the gene matches: 4. The CDR3 here is CASSQASGGTEAFF. As DNA, the CDR3 is TGTGCCAGCAGCCAAGCTTCAGGGGGTACTGAAGCTTTCTTT.

This clonotype was counted many times. This chain joins TRBV24-1 and TRBJ2-1; TRBD1 might be the D (5 bases). The ends were cut back, 7 bases at V and 4 bases at J, with 7 bases in the middle. CDR1 and CDR2 from the germline V gene are KGHDR and SFDVKD. The CDR3 has 12 residues. As DNA, the CDR3 is TGTGCCACCAGAGGACAATACAATGAGCAGTTCTTC. Translated: CATRGQYNEQFF.

This clonotype was picked up many times. Germline is not matched at one junction end, which may reflect a read error. The chain is built from TRBV10-3 and TRBJ2-7; either TRBD1 or TRBD2 may fit D (6 bases each). The CDR3 totals 14 residues. CDR1 is ENHRY and CDR2 is SYGVKD in the germline V gene. The CDR3: CATSSNGGDYEQYF. In nucleotides, the CDR3 is TGTGCCACCAGTAGCAACGGGGGCGACTACGAGCAGTACTTC.

This clonotype was found many times. V and J are TRBV20-1 and TRBJ2-2, with 7 positions matching TRBD2. CDR3 length equals 18 residues. The germline V gene encodes CDR1 DFQATT and CDR2 SNEGSKA (reference sequence). The V gene end was trimmed by 0 bases and the J gene end by 2 bases; junction bases not matched to a gene: 12. CDR3: CSARDAGGRQINTGELFF. CDR3 DNA sequence: TGCAGTGCTAGAGATGCCGGGGGGAGGCAGATCAACACCGGGGAGCTGTTTTTT.

This clonotype has at least ten counts. The J gene is TRBJ2-5, the V gene TRBV5-1; maybe TRBD2 (5 bases). The CDR3 length is 15 residues. Per germline, CDR1 SGHRS and CDR2 YFSETQ. Trimming stripped 3 bases from V and 5 bases from J, with 17 bases between. The CDR3 DNA is TGCGCCAGCAGCTGGGCGGGTCGGGGAAGCGAGACCCAGTACTTC. Protein sequence: CASSWAGRGSETQYF.

This clonotype showed up many times. The chain is built from TRBV29-1 and TRBJ2-5; the D call may be TRBD1 or TRBD2 (6 bases each). Trimming removed 5 bases at V and 7 bases at J, with 23 bases between. This CDR3 has 15 residues. Per germline, CDR1 SQVTM and CDR2 ANQGSEA. The CDR3 spells CSVRARLDGGRTQYF. In nucleotides, the CDR3 is TGCAGCGTTAGGGCAAGACTAGACGGGGGCCGGACCCAGTACTTC.

This clonotype was seen ten or more times. The V and J genes are TRBV5-1 and TRBJ1-2; D is unresolved. Trimming took 6 bases from V and 1 from J, leaving 10 bases between them. The CDR3 is 13 amino acids. Germline CDR1 is SGHRS and CDR2 is YFSETQ. DNA of the CDR3: TGCGCCAGCAACAAGGGATTTAACTATGGCTACACCTTC. Its translation: CASNKGFNYGYTF.

Note on this clonotype: This sequence may be a read error, since a much larger clone differs from it by one base. V is TRBV3-1 and J is TRBJ2-1; D is undetermined. CDR3 length: 12 amino acids. Trimming left V 2 bases short and J 6 bases short, with 5 bases between. CDR1 is LGHDT and CDR2 is YNNKEL in the germline V gene (reference sequence). CDR3 DNA sequence: TGTGCCAGCAGCCAACGGCCCAATGAGCAGTTCTTC. Translation gives CASSQRPNEQFF.

This clonotype was seen many times. This chain joins TRBV5-1 and TRBJ2-3; 14 positions agree with TRBD2. V dropped 3 bases and J dropped 3; count of bases not matched to a gene: 6. Per germline, CDR1 SGHRS and CDR2 YFSETQ. The CDR3 loop spans 17 amino acids. The CDR3 DNA reads TGCGCCAGCAGCTCAAGGACTAGCGGGGGGCAGACAGATACGCAGTATTTT. It yields the protein CASSSRTSGGQTDTQYF.